This T cell receptor (beta chain) emerged from a study of cytomegalovirus exposure and HLA in healthy donors. In this sample, this clone turned up once. There are 14 residues in the CDR3. Germline V gene sequence: CDR1 SEHNR, CDR2 FQNEAQ (reference sequence). V lost 5 bases to trimming and J lost 6 bases; unmatched junction nucleotides: 5. Vbeta (60) and Jbeta (13) primers were used in the PCR. Data came from immunoSEQ multiplex PCR; TCRdb stores just in-frame clones and leaves some out. The sample shows around 120,000 clones, around 74% of them seen only once. V and J are TRBV7-9 and TRBJ1-4; 8 positions match TRBD1. The clonotype originates from a man aged 55 to 70 in good health and CMV-seropositive. The specimen sequenced was PBMCs. CDR3 sequence: CASSRGQGDEKLFF. CDR3 nucleotides: TGTGCCAGCAGCCGCGGACAGGGTGATGAAAAACTGTTTTTT.